The 26 T cell receptor beta chains below were found in one sample sequenced in a study of blood T cell repertoires in COVID-19. TCRdb keeps only in-frame clones here, not all; method: immunoSEQ multiplex PCR. The sample lists roughly 350,000 clones, 80% to 90% seen once, with more than 9% in the top ten. The material sequenced was peripheral blood. Receptors originate from a woman in her twenties or thirties with COVID-19, enrolled during active disease.

This clone was recorded at least ten times. This rearrangement joins TRBV5-1 to TRBJ2-6; D perhaps matches TRBD1 (6 bases). Germline V CDR1 and CDR2: SGHRS, YFSETQ. The CDR3 is 19 amino acids. Trimming removed 0 bases from V and 0 bases from J, with 16 bases in between. The CDR3 DNA reads TGCGCCAGCAGCTTGGGAGCGGCAGGGGCGAGCTCTGGGGCCAACGTCCTGACTTTC. Its translation: CASSLGAAGASSGANVLTF.

This clone has only a few counts. This sequence joins TRBV11-1 and TRBJ2-7; TRBD1 matches 7 bases. From germline, CDR1 is SGHAT and CDR2 FQDESV (reference sequence). The junction had 13 bases not matched to a gene; V was cut back by 5 bases and J by 6 bases. The CDR3 has 15 amino acids. CDR3 bases: TGTGCCAGCAGCCACGACAGGGCCAAGATAGGCGAGCAGTACTTC. Amino acid sequence: CASSHDRAKIGEQYF.

This chain connects TRBV6-5 to TRBJ1-5; D not resolved. CDR3 length: 14 amino acids. Trimming stripped 5 bases from V and 8 bases from J, with 16 bases between. Germline V CDR1 and CDR2: MNHEY, SVGAGI. As DNA, the CDR3 is TGTGCCAGCAGTCCGGCGGGCGAATTTGAGCCCCAGCATTTT. Translated, it gives CASSPAGEFEPQHF.

V usage is TRBV3-1 (or the pseudogene TRBV3-2) and J usage is TRBJ1-5; no definite D call. Trimming took 8 bases from V and 7 from J, leaving 15 bases between them. This CDR3 spans 13 amino acids. Germline V CDR1 and CDR2: LGHDT, YNNKEL (reference sequence). CDR3 protein: CASSRQDNQPQHF. CDR3 DNA: TGTGCCAGCTCCAGGCAAGATAACCAGCCCCAGCATTTT.

The V gene is TRBV9, the J gene TRBJ2-3; 8 bases agree with TRBD1. V trimming: 3 bases; J trimming: 0 bases; junction bases outside the gene matches: 6. CDR1 is SGDLS and CDR2 is YYNGEE in the germline V gene. The CDR3 length is 16 residues. The CDR3 bases are TGTGCCAGCAGCGGGGGGACAGGAGGCAGCACAGATACGCAGTATTTT. Protein sequence: CASSGGTGGSTDTQYF.

The CDR3 sequence is CASSSTGGEQFF. In nucleotides, the CDR3 is TGTGCCAGCAGCTCTACAGGGGGTGAGCAGTTCTTC. The chain recombines TRBV11-3 with TRBJ2-1, with TRBD1 matching 8 bases. The CDR3 consists of 12 residues. CDR1 and CDR2 (germline): SGHNT, YENEEA. After removal of 4 bases from V and 9 bases from J, the junction contained 2 bases not matched to a gene.

The chain employs TRBV30 and TRBJ2-7; D gene uncertain. V lost 4 bases to trimming and J lost 0 bases, with 10 bases between them. In germline, CDR1 is GTSNPN, CDR2 SVGIG (reference sequence). This CDR3 comprises 13 residues. The CDR3 DNA follows: TGTGCCTGGAACGGGTTCAGCTCCTACGAGCAGTACTTC. Translated, it gives CAWNGFSSYEQYF.

The rearrangement joins TRBV2 to TRBJ1-1; TRBD1 matches 8 bases. This CDR3 has 14 amino acids. CDR1 and CDR2 from the germline V gene are SNHLY and FYNNEI. The ends lost 6 bases at V and 4 bases at J; junction bases unmatched: 7. The CDR3 loop is CASRVQGASTEAFF. DNA for the CDR3: TGTGCCAGCAGAGTCCAGGGGGCTAGCACTGAAGCTTTCTTT.

The chain has TRBV4-2 and TRBJ2-5; TRBD2 agrees at 12 bases. The V gene end was trimmed by 4 bases and the J gene end by 2 bases; junction bases not matched to a gene: 11. The CDR3 runs 18 residues. Germline CDR1 is LGHNA and CDR2 is YNFKEQ. CDR3 sequence reads: CASSPLSLTSGGQETQYF. The CDR3 DNA reads TGTGCCAGCAGCCCGCTCTCGCTGACTAGCGGGGGACAAGAGACCCAGTACTTC.

This sequence joins TRBV20-1 and TRBJ1-2, with a weak D call TRBD1 (5 bases). Germline CDR1 reads DFQATT; CDR2 reads SNEGSKA (reference sequence). The V and J ends lost 5 bases and 3 bases respectively, with 7 bases between them. CDR3 size: 11 residues. The CDR3 loop reads CSAGGDYGYTF. The CDR3 DNA is TGCAGTGCTGGGGGGGACTATGGCTACACCTTC.

The chain recombines TRBV6-5 with TRBJ2-2; TRBD1 is a possible D gene (6 bases). The CDR3 extends over 15 amino acids. Trimming left V 7 bases short and J 7 bases short, with 19 bases between. CDR1 MNHEY and CDR2 SVGAGI come from the germline V gene. The CDR3 region is CASIMGHPEGGELFF. DNA for the CDR3: TGTGCCAGCATCATGGGACACCCAGAGGGCGGGGAGCTGTTTTTT.

The chain couples TRBV23-1 to TRBJ1-6; 7 bases map to TRBD1. TRBV23-1 is placed among ORFs of uncertain function. This CDR3 has 15 residues. V was pared by 0 bases and J by 5 bases, with 1 base of the junction left unmatched. The DNA of the CDR3 is TGCGCCAGCAGTCAATCCACAGGGGATAATTCACCCCTCCACTTT. It is translated as CASSQSTGDNSPLHF.

This clone has a handful of counts. The rearrangement uses TRBV7-8 and TRBJ2-5; 14 bases are a match to TRBD2. The V gene's germline CDR1 is SGHVS and CDR2 FQNEAQ. The CDR3 is 18 residues long. With V trimmed by 5 bases and J by 1 base, 9 bases remained unmatched. CDR3 residues: CASSPLRGLAGAQETQYF. The CDR3 nucleotides are TGTGCCAGCAGCCCATTACGGGGACTAGCGGGAGCCCAAGAGACCCAGTACTTC.

This chain links TRBV7-3 with TRBJ2-3, with TRBD2 as a possible D gene (7 bases). V was clipped by 0 bases and J by 1 base, with 11 bases between them. From germline, CDR1 is SGHTA and CDR2 FQGTGA. The CDR3 covers 16 residues. The CDR3 region has the DNA TGTGCCAGCAGCTTAACCAGAGGGGGGGGCACAGATACGCAGTATTTT. Translated, it gives CASSLTRGGGTDTQYF.

The rearrangement joins TRBV9 to TRBJ2-7; tentative D call: TRBD1 (6 bases). The CDR3 consists of 15 residues. Germline V gene sequence: CDR1 SGDLS, CDR2 YYNGEE. V lost 1 base, J lost 3 bases, and 14 bases lay in between. In nucleotides, the CDR3 is TGTGCCAGCAGCGTAAACCCAGGGGAAAGCTACGAGCAGTACTTC. Its translation: CASSVNPGESYEQYF.

The chain links TRBV10-2 to TRBJ2-1; D is ambiguous. Germline CDR1 and CDR2: WSHSY and SAAADI. CDR3 length: 12 residues. V was cut by 7 bases and J by 10 bases, with 14 bases left in between. CDR3 coding DNA: TGCGCCAGCAATGAACAGTTTGAAGAGCAGTTCTTC. This encodes CASNEQFEEQFF.

This clone has only a few counts. The CDR3 loop reads CASSLTPKRGQETQYF. The DNA of the CDR3 is TGTGCCAGCAGCTTAACCCCAAAGCGGGGCCAAGAGACCCAGTACTTC. The chain recombines TRBV7-6 with TRBJ2-5, with 7 bases lining up with TRBD2. The CDR3 runs to 16 residues. The trim removed 2 bases at V and 1 base at J, leaving 7 bases unmatched. The V gene's germline CDR1 is SGHVS and CDR2 FNYEAQ.

The table lists this clone with a few counts. This sequence joins TRBV9 and TRBJ2-1, with D maybe TRBD2 (6 bases). The V gene lost 5 bases and the J gene lost 8 bases, with 20 bases spanning the gap. This CDR3 has 15 amino acids. Germline lookup yields CDR1 SGDLS and CDR2 YYNGEE. The CDR3 spells CASSLGTGTIHEQFF. The DNA of the CDR3 is TGTGCCAGCAGTCTCGGGACTGGAACAATTCATGAGCAGTTCTTC.

The chain employs TRBV6-2 or TRBV6-3 and TRBJ2-7, with a tentative D call TRBD2 (5 bases). CDR1 is MNHEY and CDR2 is SVGEGT in the germline V gene. V dropped 2 bases and J dropped 2 bases, with 13 bases sitting between them. CDR3 length equals 15 residues. This chain's CDR3 is CASSYPAGGTYEQYF. The DNA for the CDR3 is TGTGCCAGCAGTTACCCGGCGGGCGGCACCTACGAGCAGTACTTC.

The rearrangement uses TRBV28 and TRBJ2-7; D might be TRBD1 (5 bases). The CDR3 spans 15 residues. The V and J ends lost 5 bases and 3 bases respectively, with 17 bases between them. The germline V gene encodes CDR1 MDHEN and CDR2 SYDVKM. CDR3 bases: TGTGCCAGCAGTGGCGTTGGGGCGGCTGACTACGAGCAGTACTTC. Its protein product is CASSGVGAADYEQYF.

The V and J genes are TRBV4-3 and TRBJ2-1; 9 bases fit TRBD2. The germline V gene encodes CDR1 LGHNA and CDR2 YSLEER. Trimming removed 0 bases from V and 3 bases from J; junction bases left unmatched: 9. The CDR3 is made up of 18 amino acids. The CDR3 sequence is CASSQDGLAGDIYNEQFF. In DNA form, the CDR3 reads TGCGCCAGCAGCCAAGATGGGTTAGCGGGGGACATCTACAATGAGCAGTTCTTC.

A few counts support this clone. The V call is TRBV27, the J call TRBJ2-7; 7 bases map to TRBD1. The CDR3 loop spans 13 amino acids. Trimming removed 5 bases from V and 2 bases from J; junction bases left unmatched: 3. The germline gives CDR1 MNHEY, CDR2 SMNVEV (reference sequence). The CDR3 DNA follows: TGTGCCAGCAGTCGGCAGGGGGCCTACGAGCAGTACTTC. Protein: CASSRQGAYEQYF.

This chain joins TRBV4-1 and TRBJ2-1; 7 bases are a match to TRBD1. The V gene's germline CDR1 is MGHRA and CDR2 YSYEKL. The CDR3 spans 16 residues. V was pared by 1 base and J by 14 bases, with 17 bases of the junction left unmatched. Here the CDR3 DNA reads TGCGCCAGCAGCCAAGCGACAGGGTTGCCCCCCTCGGAAGAGTTCTTC. Amino acids: CASSQATGLPPSEEFF.

This clone was observed once. The chain couples TRBV3-1 (or the pseudogene TRBV3-2) to TRBJ2-7, with 8 bases aligning to TRBD1. The CDR3 is 15 residues long. Germline-derived CDR1 and CDR2 are LGHDT and YNNKEL (reference sequence). Trimming at V came to 3 bases and at J to 3 bases, leaving 7 bases not matched to a gene. The CDR3 sequence is CASSQETGDLYEQYF. The CDR3 nucleotides are TGTGCCAGCAGCCAGGAGACAGGGGACCTCTACGAGCAGTACTTC.

Only one count was recorded for this clone. V usage is TRBV4-1 and J usage is TRBJ1-2; D ambiguous. The V end was cut by 1 base, the J end by 8 bases, with 5 bases between. The germline gives CDR1 MGHRA, CDR2 YSYEKL. There are 11 residues in the CDR3. CDR3 loop: CASSQGRGYTF. The CDR3, as DNA: TGCGCCAGCAGCCAAGGGCGGGGCTACACCTTC.

The chain uses TRBV3-1 (or the pseudogene TRBV3-2) and TRBJ2-1; tentatively, D is TRBD2 (5 bases). Germline V gives CDR1 LGHDT, CDR2 YNNKEL (reference sequence). Trimming took off 4 bases at V and 3 bases at J, with 16 bases between the two ends. The CDR3 consists of 16 residues. CDR3 protein: CASSPRLSGYYNEQFF. The CDR3 region has the DNA TGTGCCAGCAGCCCTAGACTAAGCGGCTACTACAATGAGCAGTTCTTC.